The clone carrying this T cell receptor (beta chain) was detected many times. Its antigen is undetermined. Germline values: CDR1 MDHEN, CDR2 SYDVKM. The germline V and J ends were trimmed by 11 bases and 4 bases, with 17 bases remaining between them. The CDR3 sequence is 13 residues long. RNA transcripts were the template for amplifying TCR beta CDR3 regions. First-round RT-PCR with HTBI primers amplified the TCR CDR3 region. One entry per CDR3 protein results from TCRdb running MiXCR on the multiplex PCR reads. The sample carries approximately 520,000 distinct CDR3 sequences, approximately 25% recorded once. The data were obtained in a study of T cells in Graves' hyperthyroidism and ophthalmopathy. Overall study results and limits: The blood repertoire included most of the expanded thyroid clonotypes above 0.001.

The sample consisted of blood. This rearrangement joins TRBV28 to TRBJ1-1; tentatively, D is TRBD1 (5 bases). The clonotype originates from a young woman with Graves' ophthalmopathy. CDR3 residues: CAASRGLSTEAFF. In DNA form, the CDR3 reads TGTGCCGCCTCGAGGGGATTGAGCACTGAAGCTTTCTTT.